This T cell receptor (beta chain) was sequenced in a study of T cells in Graves' hyperthyroidism and ophthalmopathy. Amplified regions were TCR beta CDR3 sequences from RNA transcripts. The TCR CDR3 was amplified in a first-round RT-PCR using the HTBI primer set. TCRdb called the multiplex PCR reads again in MiXCR, with one record for every CDR3 protein. Of hundreds of thousands of distinct CDR3 sequences listed, 14% are singletons. This clonotype was observed a handful of times. The clonotype was recovered from a woman aged 18 to 35 with Graves' hyperthyroidism. What was sequenced was blood.

The CDR3 reads CSAVGLAGGNEQFF. For the CDR3, the DNA is TGCAGTGCTGTGGGACTAGCGGGAGGCAATGAGCAGTTCTTC. The genes are TRBV20-1 and TRBJ2-1; the match to TRBD2 covers 15 bases. The germline V gene has CDR1 DFQATT and CDR2 SNEGSKA (reference sequence). The CDR3 contains 14 residues. Unmatched junction bases numbered 2, after V lost 5 bases and J lost 6 bases.